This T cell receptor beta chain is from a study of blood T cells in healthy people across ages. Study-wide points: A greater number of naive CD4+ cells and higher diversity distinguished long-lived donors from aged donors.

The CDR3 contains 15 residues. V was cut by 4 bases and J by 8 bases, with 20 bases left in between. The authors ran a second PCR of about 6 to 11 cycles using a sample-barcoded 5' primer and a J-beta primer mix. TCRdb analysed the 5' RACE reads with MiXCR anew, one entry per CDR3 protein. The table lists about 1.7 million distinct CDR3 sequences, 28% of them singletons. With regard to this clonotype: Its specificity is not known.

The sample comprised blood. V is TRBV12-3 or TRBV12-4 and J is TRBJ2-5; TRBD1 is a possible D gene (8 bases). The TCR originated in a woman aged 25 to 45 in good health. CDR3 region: CASSSSLTGGETQYF. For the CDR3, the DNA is TGTGCCAGCAGTTCTTCATTAACAGGGGGGGAAACCCAGTACTTC.